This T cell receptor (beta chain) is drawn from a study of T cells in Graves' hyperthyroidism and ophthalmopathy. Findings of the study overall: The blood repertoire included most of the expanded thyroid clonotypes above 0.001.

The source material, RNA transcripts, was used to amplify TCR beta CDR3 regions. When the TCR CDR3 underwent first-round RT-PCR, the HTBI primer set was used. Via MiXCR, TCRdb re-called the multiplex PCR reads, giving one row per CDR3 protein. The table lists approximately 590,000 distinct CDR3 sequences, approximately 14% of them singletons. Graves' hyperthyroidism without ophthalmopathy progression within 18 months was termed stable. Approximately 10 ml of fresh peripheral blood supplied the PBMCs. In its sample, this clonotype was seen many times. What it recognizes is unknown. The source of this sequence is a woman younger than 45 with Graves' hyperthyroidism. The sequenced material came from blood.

The CDR3 DNA reads as TGTGCCAGCACTTCGAGAGGTAACTCCTACAATGAGCAGTTCTTC. This encodes CASTSRGNSYNEQFF. J is TRBJ2-1 and V is TRBV2; D not resolved. The V end was cut by 7 bases, the J end by 0 bases, with 13 bases between. This CDR3 has 15 residues. CDR1 is SNHLY and CDR2 is FYNNEI in the germline V gene. Supplemented by reference TRBV2 and TRBJ2-1, the full variable domain reads EPEVTQTPSHQVTQMGQEVILRCVPISNHLYFYWYRQILGQKVEFLVSFYNNEISEKSEIFDDQFSVERPDGSNFTLKIRSTKLEDSAMYFCASTSRGNSYNEQFFGPGTRLTVL.